This T cell receptor (beta chain) was found in a study of molecular identifiers for immune sequencing clone quantification. MiXCR, run by TCRdb on the PCR reads, gives a single entry per CDR3 protein. Of about 640,000 distinct CDR3 sequences detected, nearly 20% appear once; the ten largest clones hold roughly 0.85%. Sorting recovered naive CD8 T cells on a CD8+CD4-CCR7+CD45RA+ profile. The CDR3 loop spans 18 amino acids. From germline, CDR1 is MGHRA and CDR2 YSYEKL. The V and J ends lost 1 base and 2 bases, in that order; junction bases with no gene match: 13. General study results and limits: The study found clones above 20 RNA copies held over 99% of effector molecules and under 1% in naive cells. A shared barcode on identical TCR molecules could lead to underestimated sizes for highly expanded clones.

In regard to this clonotype: What it binds is unknown.

The rearrangement uses TRBV4-1 and TRBJ2-7; 8 bases align to TRBD1. The source is a human donor in good health. Some libraries in this study had Jurkat cell RNA spiked in. The sample consisted of naive CD8+ T cells from blood, with Jurkat cell RNA spiked in. Subset defined: FACS-sorted CD8+CD4-CCR7+CD45RA+ naive T cells. DNA for the CDR3: TGCGCCAGCAGCCAAGCATCGGTGGCGACAGGGGTAACCTACGAGCAGTACTTC. Its protein product is CASSQASVATGVTYEQYF.